These T cell receptor beta chains were read from a single sample in a study of shared T cell receptors in the human thymus. Produced via immunoSEQ multiplex PCR; TCRdb's table is partial and in-frame only. Counted here are more than 550,000 clones, 70% to 90% occurring once; the ten biggest clones make up 0.0094%. These data also formed part of another study, on human thymus T cells.

Sequenced input: thymocytes. The receptors were gathered from a boy under two years old with a congenital heart defect. Each CDR3 is given without its conserved first and last residue. A D gene is named only where the DNA matches it firmly.

D gene | V gene | CDR3 protein
- | TRBV21-1 | ASNPGGGETQY
- | TRBV19 | ASSIVQGSGYEQY
TRBD1 | TRBV30 | AWNSGGEETQY
- | TRBV15 | ATRRTRATETQY
TRBD1 | TRBV19 | ASKAGGTDTQY
- | TRBV10-2 | ASRVGQGKNIQY
- | TRBV9 | ASSVLADSGANVLT
- | TRBV2 | ASRFGYT
- | TRBV13 | ASSRRQNHSYGYT
TRBD2 | TRBV19 | ASSIVPTSGINEQF
TRBD1 | TRBV27 | ASRQGGTEAF
- | TRBV5-4 | ASSLRDRPYVYT
- | TRBV27 | ASSPRTLRAHQPQH
TRBD1 | TRBV19 | ASKEDRGRNTEAF
- | TRBV5-5 | ASSPLTGSPYEQY
TRBD1 | TRBV30 | AWGQDHQNTEAF
- | TRBV28 | ASSLWGGEGRSNQPQH
- | TRBV28 | ASSLRGNYGYT
TRBD1 | TRBV14 | ASSPGTDHEKLF
- | TRBV25-1 | ASSETPLGGQSTDTQY
- | TRBV30 | AWSPSLRENTEAF
- | TRBV6-5 | ASSKDSYNEQF
TRBD1 | TRBV6-6 | ASTPGTGRSNQPQH
- | TRBV5-1 | ASSLMSGPLSGYT
- | TRBV5-6 | ASSLTGRDYEQY
- | TRBV5-4 | ASSFTGSSYNSPLH
- | TRBV6-5 | ASSYPDRGGYGYT
- | TRBV29-1 | SGDTNTEAF
- | TRBV4-3 | ASSPHYGGGCEKLF
TRBD1 | TRBV9 | ASSVGLRTGGIEKLF
- | TRBV15 | ATSRDQRRGKGMNTEAF
- | TRBV13 | ASSQPGANTEAF
- | TRBV9 | ASSVADGTQHYEQY
- | TRBV4-2 | ASSVYWGGINYGYT
TRBD1 | TRBV30 | AWTVRDHRGTGNTIY
- | TRBV11-2 | ASSLDQEGGGTGELF
TRBD1 | TRBV14 | ASSQDRGPGGGYT
TRBD1 | TRBV7-2 | ASSGDRGYSNQPQH
- | TRBV10-1 | ASSSTVNTEAF
TRBD1 | TRBV25-1 | ASSGGGQVLGTDTQY
- | TRBV7-3 | ASSQNGRGSSYEQY